The clone carrying this T cell receptor beta chain was counted ten times or more. Its cognate antigen is unknown. These data originate in a study of spatial heterogeneity in lung cancer. Study outcomes and limitations: The number of expanded tumor alpha and beta chains correlated with mutation number.

MiXCR was run by TCRdb on the 5' RACE reads, yielding one entry per CDR3 protein. This table has about 13,000 distinct CDR3 sequences, around 3.1% appearing once. J lost 5 bases, V lost 4 bases, and 6 bases had no gene match. Germline V CDR1 and CDR2: SNHLY, FYNNEI. The CDR3 is made up of 15 amino acids. As to time point: sample taken at primary tumor resection. The sequence came from a male donor with early-stage non-small cell lung cancer. This specimen consisted of lung tumor tissue, obtained at surgery. The chain combines TRBV2 with TRBJ2-2, with TRBD1 matching 8 bases. In nucleotides, the CDR3 is TGTGCCAGCAGTGCTCTGGACAGGGCAACCGGGGAGCTGTTTTTT. Translation: CASSALDRATGELFF.